This note documents a single T cell receptor (beta chain) sequence. Profiling relied on immunoSEQ multiplex PCR, and the TCRdb table lists in-frame clones only, not all of them. The top ten hold about 1.6% of the sample, which has hundreds of thousands of clones, around 92% seen once. CDR3 length: 15 amino acids. Germline lookup yields CDR1 MNHNY and CDR2 SVGAGI (reference sequence). The V end lost 0 bases, the J end lost 1 base, and 10 bases lay between the germline ends. The data were taken from a study of Ad26.COV2.S vaccination and SARS-CoV-2 variants. The overall study: Ad26.COV2.S shots went into the muscle once or twice, 56 days apart.

Treatment defined: 15 to 20 received Ad26.COV2.S at low or high dose, single or two shots; several received placebo; per-sample allocation not given. Sampling was done on day 63 after the first vaccine or placebo injection. This chain uses TRBV6-6 with TRBJ2-7, with no clear D. The sequencing here drew on peripheral blood, taken in a trial of Ad26.COV2.S vaccine versus placebo. The clonotype originates from a person between 18 and 65 years old who received the Ad26.COV2.S COVID-19 vaccine or a placebo. As DNA, the CDR3 is TGTGCCAGCAGTTACTCGTATCACCTTTCCTACGAGCAGTACTTC. It codes for CASSYSYHLSYEQYF.